Listed here are 5 T cell receptor beta chains from one sample, sequenced in a study of cytomegalovirus exposure and HLA in healthy donors. The study ran its PCR with 60 Vbeta and 13 Jbeta primers. Profiling relied on immunoSEQ multiplex PCR, and the TCRdb table lists in-frame clones only, not all of them. The sample table sets out about 51,000 clones. Sample: PBMCs. The receptors originated from a female donor in good health and CMV-seronegative.

The CDR3 reads CASSLGEDQPQHF. The CDR3 nucleotides read TGCGCCAGCAGCTTGGGGGAGGATCAGCCCCAGCATTTT. The chain couples TRBV5-1 to TRBJ1-5; D is unclear. Germline V gene data show CDR1 as SGHRS and CDR2 as YFSETQ. The CDR3 loop spans 13 amino acids. Trimming stripped 0 bases from V and 5 bases from J, with 6 bases between.

The chain employs TRBV19 and TRBJ2-7; 11 nucleotides align to TRBD1. The CDR3 totals 14 residues. J was trimmed by 5 bases and V by 7 bases; bases with no gene match: 7. Germline-derived CDR1 and CDR2 are LNHDA and SQIVND (reference sequence). For the CDR3, the DNA is TGTGCCAGTATTGGACAGGGGGCGTCCCACGAGCAGTACTTC. Translation: CASIGQGASHEQYF.

This rearrangement joins TRBV5-5 to TRBJ2-7; possible D gene TRBD2, 5 bases. The CDR3 is 12 amino acids. CDR1 SGHKS and CDR2 YYEKEE come from the germline V gene (reference sequence). V was trimmed by 4 bases and J by 6 bases, leaving 11 bases between them. CDR3 DNA sequence: TGTGCCAGCAGCACCCATACTAGCGAGCAGTACTTC. Translated, it gives CASSTHTSEQYF.

The CDR3 here is CASSQSAGQSEAFF. The DNA of the CDR3 is TGTGCCAGCAGCCAAAGCGCGGGGCAATCTGAAGCTTTCTTT. This chain connects TRBV6-5 to TRBJ1-1; possibly TRBD1 for D (5 bases). The germline V gene encodes CDR1 MNHEY and CDR2 SVGAGI. Trimming took 6 bases from V and 6 from J, leaving 17 bases between them. The length of the CDR3 is 14 residues.

The chain has TRBV19 and TRBJ2-7; possibly TRBD1 for D (5 bases). Trimming pared 3 bases from V and 7 bases from J, leaving 16 bases between. The CDR3 is 14 amino acids. The germline V gene encodes CDR1 LNHDA and CDR2 SQIVND (reference sequence). The CDR3 nucleotides read TGTGCCAGTAGTATGGCCGTTGGGCAGGGAGAGCAGTACTTC. Its protein is CASSMAVGQGEQYF.